This T cell receptor (beta chain) came from a study of blood T cells in healthy people across ages. Study results and limitations: Reliance upon unsorted PBMCs precluded definitive naive versus antigen-experienced comparison.

A remark on this clonotype: Its antigen remains unidentified.

The second PCR ran 7 to 11 cycles with a sample-barcoded 5' primer and J-beta primers. Each cDNA molecule carried a tag from a template-switch adaptor that contained 12 random nucleotides. TCRdb fed the 5' RACE reads into MiXCR, producing one record per CDR3 protein. The sample shows 750,000 to 850,000 distinct CDR3 sequences, approximately 25% of them seen only once. A further study also used this sample, focusing on T cells of mothers and their children.

This TCR was recovered from a boy younger than 18 in good health. Source material: blood.

Written as DNA, the CDR3 is TGTGCCAGCAGTTTATATGAGTACAATGAGCAGTTCTTC. It translates to CASSLYEYNEQFF. V and J are TRBV28 and TRBJ2-1, with D uncertain. Germline V CDR1 and CDR2: MDHEN, SYDVKM. The ends were cut back, 1 base at V and 4 bases at J, with 5 bases in the middle. CDR3 length: 13 residues.